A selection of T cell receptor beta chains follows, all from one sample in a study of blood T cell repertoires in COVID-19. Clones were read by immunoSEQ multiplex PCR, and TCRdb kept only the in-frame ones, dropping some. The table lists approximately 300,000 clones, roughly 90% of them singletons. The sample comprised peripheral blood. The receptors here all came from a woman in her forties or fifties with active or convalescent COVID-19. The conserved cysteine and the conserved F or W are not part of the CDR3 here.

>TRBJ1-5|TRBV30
AWAGDHNQPQH
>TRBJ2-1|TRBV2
ASTPETGFYNEQF
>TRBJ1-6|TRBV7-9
ASSLALPGDSPLH
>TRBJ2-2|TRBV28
AARQGSSTGELF
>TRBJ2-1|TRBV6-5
ASSLAGFVYNEQF
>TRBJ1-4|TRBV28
ASSQGGTNEKLF
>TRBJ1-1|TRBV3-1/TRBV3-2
ASSRARAARNTEAF
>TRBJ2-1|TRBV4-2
ASSQEREVNEQF
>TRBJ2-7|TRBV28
ASSFPGQGYEQY
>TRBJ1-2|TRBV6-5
ASRATGYGYT
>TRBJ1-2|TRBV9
ASSESGGAAYGYT
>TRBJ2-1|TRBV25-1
ASSVPGEGNEQF
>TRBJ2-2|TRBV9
ASSVGEAGELF